Given below is one TCR beta chain in context. Produced via immunoSEQ multiplex PCR; TCRdb's table is partial and in-frame only. The sample has about 270,000 clones, around nine tenths seen once. The study recruited people aged roughly 18 to 100 years across roughly 23 US areas. Participant-reported clinical history was the basis for cohort assignment. The sample originates from a study of blood T cell repertoires in COVID-19. Study background: Samples taken during acute and convalescent COVID-19 were collected in the United States, Italy and Spain.

The V gene lost 3 bases and the J gene lost 2 bases, with 10 bases spanning the gap. This CDR3 region has 15 residues. CDR1 MNHEY and CDR2 SVGAGI come from the germline V gene. The receptor was isolated from a woman aged 18 to 35 who had recovered from COVID-19. This chain links TRBV6-5 with TRBJ2-2, with a weak D call TRBD2 (5 bases). The sample was PBMCs or T cells enriched from blood (not recorded which). CDR3 bases: TGTGCCAGCAGTTATAGGCTAGCCAACACCGGGGAGCTGTTTTTT. This translates into CASSYRLANTGELFF.